Listed below are T cell receptor beta chains from one sample, sequenced in a study of shared clonotypes between healthy human individuals. Assay: immunoSEQ multiplex PCR; the TCRdb copy retains only in-frame clones and omits some. Altogether fewer than 3 million clones are present, 80% to 95% being singletons, with the ten largest covering 0.3% to 0.4%. Input material: naive CD4+ T cells from PBMCs. The receptors were sampled from a man younger than 35 in good health. Some clones in this sample may be carry-over from other donors' samples. The CDR3 runs from the conserved cysteine through the conserved F or W. Each record gives: D gene, clone size, V gene, J gene, CDR3 protein, CDR3 DNA. A D gene is named only where the DNA matches it firmly. Size tells how often a clone was seen (once, few, many) or the class of an expanded clone, and some rows leave it out.

TRBD2,.,TRBV5-1,TRBJ2-1,CASSPTSGRAGSEQFF,TGCGCCAGCAGCCCAACTAGCGGGAGGGCCGGAAGTGAGCAGTTCTTC
.,once,TRBV11-3,TRBJ2-1,CASSFSGPHPSYNEQFF,TGTGCCAGCAGCTTTTCTGGACCCCACCCATCCTACAATGAGCAGTTCTTC
.,.,TRBV6-6,TRBJ1-5,CASSYSIGALNQPQHF,TGTGCCAGCAGTTACTCGATAGGTGCTCTCAATCAGCCCCAGCATTTT
TRBD1,few,TRBV5-6,TRBJ1-1,CASSWQDRVYTEAFF,TGTGCCAGCAGCTGGCAGGACAGGGTGTACACTGAAGCTTTCTTT
.,.,TRBV6-5,TRBJ2-1,CASSYRRTYNEQFF,TGTGCCAGCAGTTACCGGAGAACCTACAATGAGCAGTTCTTC
.,.,TRBV9,TRBJ2-3,CASSSTLSGGVGDTQYF,TGTGCCAGCAGCTCCACACTAAGCGGAGGGGTGGGAGATACGCAGTATTTT
.,.,TRBV18,TRBJ2-5,CASSPPGRETQYF,TGTGCCAGCTCACCCCCAGGCAGAGAGACCCAGTACTTC
.,.,TRBV7-2,TRBJ1-5,CASSLVRDQPQHF,TGTGCCAGCAGCTTAGTACGTGATCAGCCCCAGCATTTT
TRBD1,.,TRBV5-1,TRBJ2-5,CASSLGTAQETQYF,TGCGCCAGCAGCCTAGGGACAGCTCAAGAGACCCAGTACTTC
.,.,TRBV5-1,TRBJ2-7,CASSPDSEGSYEQYF,TGCGCCAGCAGCCCCGACAGTGAAGGCTCCTACGAGCAGTACTTC
TRBD1,.,TRBV6-1,TRBJ2-7,CASSETRTGGMYEQYF,TGTGCCAGCAGTGAAACCCGGACAGGGGGCATGTACGAGCAGTACTTC
.,.,TRBV6-6,TRBJ1-2,CAMRKGQNYGYTF,TGTGCCATGCGAAAAGGACAGAACTATGGCTACACCTTC
.,few,TRBV7-8,TRBJ1-1,CASSLRYGDEAFF,TGTGCCAGCAGCCTCCGCTATGGGGATGAAGCTTTCTTT
.,.,TRBV7-7,TRBJ2-1,CASSNSVGLSSYNEQFF,TGTGCCAGCAGCAACTCCGTCGGGCTAAGCTCCTACAATGAGCAGTTCTTC
TRBD1,.,TRBV10-3,TRBJ2-6,CAISGDRAGANVLTF,TGTGCCATCAGTGGGGACAGGGCCGGGGCCAACGTCCTGACTTTC
.,.,TRBV9,TRBJ2-7,CASSVGWGTQAEQYF,TGTGCCAGCAGCGTAGGATGGGGAACCCAGGCCGAGCAGTACTTC
TRBD1,.,TRBV11-2,TRBJ1-2,CASSLDSGGLGGYTF,TGTGCCAGCAGCTTAGATTCAGGGGGACTGGGAGGCTACACCTTC
.,once,TRBV19,TRBJ1-2,CASSEANYGYTF,TGTGCCAGTAGCGAAGCTAACTATGGCTACACCTTC
TRBD2,.,TRBV5-1,TRBJ2-2,CASSKASGRIGELFF,TGCGCCAGCAGCAAAGCTAGCGGGAGGATTGGGGAGCTGTTTTTT
.,.,TRBV11-2,TRBJ1-2,CASSPDSSFGYTF,TGTGCCAGCAGTCCCGACAGCTCTTTCGGCTACACCTTC
.,once,TRBV5-1,TRBJ2-7,CASSPDGATEQYF,TGCGCCAGCAGCCCCGACGGAGCAACCGAGCAGTACTTC
.,.,TRBV9,TRBJ1-4,CASSVAVGADEKLFF,TGTGCCAGCAGCGTAGCCGTAGGGGCAGATGAAAAACTGTTTTTT
TRBD1,.,TRBV2,TRBJ2-1,CASSPGTGYYNEQFF,TGTGCCAGCAGTCCCGGGACAGGGTACTACAATGAGCAGTTCTTC
TRBD2,.,TRBV18,TRBJ2-1,CASSPPGSGRYNEQFF,TGTGCCAGCTCACCACCGGGTAGCGGGAGATACAATGAGCAGTTCTTC
TRBD2,.,TRBV4-2,TRBJ2-3,CASSQDMISGSSTDTQYF,TGTGCCAGCAGCCAAGATATGATCAGCGGGAGTAGCACAGATACGCAGTATTTT
.,.,TRBV5-1,TRBJ1-3,CASSRGVPIGSGNTIYF,TGCGCCAGCAGCCGAGGGGTTCCTATAGGCTCTGGAAACACCATATATTTT
.,.,TRBV5-1,TRBJ1-4,CASSFTGLGEKLFF,TGCGCCAGCAGCTTTACAGGGCTAGGGGAAAAACTGTTTTTT
.,.,TRBV5-1,TRBJ1-2,CASSLGQVTNYGYTF,TGCGCCAGCAGCTTGGGGCAGGTGACTAACTATGGCTACACCTTC
TRBD1,.,TRBV6-5,TRBJ2-1,CASSLPDRGRNEQFF,TGTGCCAGCAGCCTCCCCGACAGGGGGAGGAATGAGCAGTTCTTC
.,.,TRBV15,TRBJ1-4,CATSRELGAHNEKLFF,TGTGCCACCAGCAGAGAATTGGGGGCGCACAATGAAAAACTGTTTTTT
.,.,TRBV21-1,TRBJ1-3,CASSEHDIYLSSGNTIYF,TGTGCCAGCAGCGAGCACGATATCTATCTGAGCTCTGGAAACACCATATATTTT
.,.,TRBV5-1,TRBJ2-1,CASSTRVSYNEQFF,TGCGCCAGCAGCACCCGGGTCTCCTACAATGAGCAGTTCTTC
.,.,TRBV6-5,TRBJ2-6,CASSPPRPGANVLTF,TGTGCCAGCAGCCCCCCCCGTCCTGGGGCCAACGTCCTGACTTTC
.,.,TRBV2,TRBJ2-2,CASSESLGAAGELFF,TGTGCCAGCAGTGAATCGCTAGGGGCTGCCGGGGAGCTGTTTTTT
TRBD1,.,TRBV7-3,TRBJ1-1,CASSLLGQENTEAFF,TGTGCCAGCAGCTTATTAGGACAGGAGAACACTGAAGCTTTCTTT
.,.,TRBV19,TRBJ2-2,CASSISTSNTGELFF,TGTGCCAGTAGTATAAGCACCAGCAACACCGGGGAGCTGTTTTTT
.,.,TRBV6-6,TRBJ1-1,CASSSSGQAKNTEAFF,TGTGCCAGCAGTTCCTCGGGACAAGCCAAAAACACTGAAGCTTTCTTT
.,.,TRBV25-1,TRBJ2-3,CASSDPQGRDTQYF,TGTGCCAGCAGTGATCCTCAGGGGAGGGATACGCAGTATTTT
TRBD1,.,TRBV25-1,TRBJ1-1,CASSELGTGDYTEAFF,TGTGCCAGCAGTGAATTAGGTACAGGGGATTACACTGAAGCTTTCTTT
.,.,TRBV7-7,TRBJ2-7,CASSLGANYEQYF,TGTGCCAGCAGCTTAGGGGCCAATTACGAGCAGTACTTC
.,.,TRBV28,TRBJ2-3,CASSRTDTQYF,TGTGCCAGCAGCCGCACAGATACGCAGTATTTT
TRBD1,.,TRBV5-4,TRBJ1-1,CASSERMTGSGTEAFF,TGTGCCAGCAGCGAAAGAATGACAGGGAGTGGCACTGAAGCTTTCTTT
TRBD1,.,TRBV11-3,TRBJ2-3,CASSRGQGDTDTQYF,TGTGCCAGCAGCCGCGGACAGGGAGACACAGATACGCAGTATTTT
TRBD2,.,TRBV5-3,TRBJ2-7,CARSLVSAGGPSSSYEQYF,TGTGCCAGAAGCTTGGTATCGGCGGGAGGGCCGTCGAGCTCCTACGAGCAGTACTTC
TRBD1,.,TRBV7-9,TRBJ2-5,CASSLGDRDQETQYF,TGTGCCAGCAGCTTAGGGGACAGGGACCAAGAGACCCAGTACTTC
.,.,TRBV10-3,TRBJ2-1,CAIMTGLNEQFF,TGTGCCATCATGACAGGATTAAATGAGCAGTTCTTC
TRBD1,.,TRBV18,TRBJ1-1,CASSPTGWSEAFF,TGTGCCAGCTCACCGACAGGGTGGTCTGAAGCTTTCTTT
.,few,TRBV4-1,TRBJ2-6,CASSQDPASGANVLTF,TGCGCCAGCAGCCAAGATCCCGCGTCGGGGGCCAACGTCCTGACTTTC
.,.,TRBV18,TRBJ2-7,CASSPSQGYEQYF,TGTGCCAGCTCACCAAGCCAGGGTTACGAGCAGTACTTC
.,.,TRBV25-1,TRBJ2-3,CASSEGGGSTDTQYF,TGTGCCAGCAGTGAAGGAGGCGGGAGCACAGATACGCAGTATTTT
.,.,TRBV9,TRBJ2-7,CASSVEGRRGYEQYF,TGTGCCAGCAGCGTAGAGGGACGGAGGGGCTACGAGCAGTACTTC
TRBD1,.,TRBV28,TRBJ1-1,CASSSEQGAQSTEAFF,TGTGCCAGCAGTTCCGAACAGGGGGCGCAGAGCACTGAAGCTTTCTTT
.,.,TRBV28,TRBJ2-4,CASSGGRRNIQYF,TGTGCCAGCAGTGGAGGGAGGAGAAACATTCAGTACTTC
.,.,TRBV7-2,TRBJ2-7,CASSNSYEQYF,TGTGCCAGCAGCAACTCCTACGAGCAGTACTTC
TRBD1,.,TRBV19,TRBJ1-5,CASSVSSGTGAQPQHF,TGTGCCAGTAGTGTCTCGTCCGGGACAGGTGCCCAGCCCCAGCATTTT
.,once,TRBV10-1,TRBJ2-1,CASSEVVNEQFF,TGCGCCAGCAGTGAGGTAGTAAATGAGCAGTTCTTC
TRBD1,.,TRBV28,TRBJ1-4,CASSSRTGGEEKLFF,TGTGCCAGCAGTTCCCGGACAGGGGGGGAGGAAAAACTGTTTTTT
.,.,TRBV1,TRBJ2-1,CTSKRSPSSYNEQFF,TGCACCAGCAAGCGTAGCCCCTCGTCCTACAATGAGCAGTTCTTC
TRBD2,.,TRBV5-1,TRBJ2-1,CASSYTSGGYNEQFF,TGCGCCAGCAGCTATACTAGCGGGGGCTACAATGAGCAGTTCTTC
TRBD1,.,TRBV4-1,TRBJ1-5,CASRGQGFGPQHF,TGCGCCAGCAGAGGACAGGGGTTTGGGCCCCAGCATTTT